A selection of T cell receptor beta chains follows, all from one sample in a study of spatial heterogeneity in lung cancer. TCRdb reprocessed the 5' RACE reads via MiXCR and lists one record per CDR3 protein. The profile shows approximately 81,000 distinct CDR3 sequences, roughly an eighth of them singletons. The sample in question was PBMCs, obtained at surgery. These receptors all come from a male donor with early-stage non-small cell lung cancer. Each CDR3 is given with its conserved first and last residue. Fields, in order: J gene, D gene, V gene, clone size, CDR3 DNA, CDR3 protein. D genes are given only for firm matches. Only some rows state a clone size, as once, few, many or a class for expanded clones.

j_call: TRBJ1-1; d_call: TRBD1; v_call: TRBV12-5; clone_size: many; cdr3_nt: TGTGCTAGTGGTTACGACAGGGCCGGGGACACTGAAGCTTTCTTT; cdr3_aa: CASGYDRAGDTEAFF
j_call: TRBJ2-1; d_call: TRBD1; v_call: TRBV6-1; clone_size: many; cdr3_nt: TGTGCCAGCACCCTTGGGACAGCGCTAAGGGATGAGCAGTTCTTC; cdr3_aa: CASTLGTALRDEQFF
j_call: TRBJ2-3; d_call: TRBD2; v_call: TRBV20-1; clone_size: few; cdr3_nt: TGCAGTGCTCCACCTAGCGGGAGGGCCAGAGATACGCAGTATTTT; cdr3_aa: CSAPPSGRARDTQYF
j_call: TRBJ2-1; d_call: TRBD2; v_call: TRBV6-6; clone_size: many; cdr3_nt: TGTGCCAGCAATAGCGGGGGTCCGAGAGGTGAGCAGTTCTTC; cdr3_aa: CASNSGGPRGEQFF
j_call: TRBJ2-7; d_call: TRBD2; v_call: TRBV29-1; clone_size: NA; cdr3_nt: TGCAGCGGGGGGGAGGGCCTAACCTACGAGCAGTACTTC; cdr3_aa: CSGGEGLTYEQYF
j_call: TRBJ2-7; d_call: NA; v_call: TRBV20-1; clone_size: few; cdr3_nt: TGCAGTGCTGGGGACGAGCAGTACTTC; cdr3_aa: CSAGDEQYF
j_call: TRBJ2-2; d_call: TRBD2; v_call: TRBV5-1; clone_size: few; cdr3_nt: TGCGCCAGCAGCTACCAGCGGGAGTTCACCGGGGAGCTGTTTTTT; cdr3_aa: CASSYQREFTGELFF
j_call: TRBJ2-1; d_call: NA; v_call: TRBV7-9; clone_size: NA; cdr3_nt: TGTGCCAGCAGCTTAGAAGTTTGGGGCCCTCTCTTC; cdr3_aa: CASSLEVWGPLF
j_call: TRBJ2-2; d_call: TRBD2; v_call: TRBV5-6; clone_size: NA; cdr3_nt: TGTGCCAGCAGCTTTAGCGGGAGGGTCGACACCGGGGAGCTGTTTTTT; cdr3_aa: CASSFSGRVDTGELFF
j_call: TRBJ1-4; d_call: NA; v_call: TRBV29-1; clone_size: few; cdr3_nt: TGCAGCGTTGAAAAAGGAAGAGGCGAAAAACTGTTTTTT; cdr3_aa: CSVEKGRGEKLFF
j_call: TRBJ2-7; d_call: NA; v_call: TRBV7-9; clone_size: NA; cdr3_nt: TGTGCCAGCAGCCCGCAGACCGCCTACGAGCAGTACTTC; cdr3_aa: CASSPQTAYEQYF
j_call: TRBJ2-1; d_call: NA; v_call: TRBV12-3/TRBV12-4; clone_size: NA; cdr3_nt: TGTGCCAGCAGTTTAGGAGTCCGAAGCAATGAGCAGTTCTTC; cdr3_aa: CASSLGVRSNEQFF
j_call: TRBJ2-6; d_call: TRBD1; v_call: TRBV6-1; clone_size: NA; cdr3_nt: TGTGCCAGTGACCGGACAGGGGGTGAAGCTGGGGCCAACGTCCTGACTTTC; cdr3_aa: CASDRTGGEAGANVLTF
j_call: TRBJ1-1; d_call: NA; v_call: TRBV30; clone_size: NA; cdr3_nt: TGTGCCTGGAGGCTGGGACTTCAGAACACTGAAGCTTTCTTT; cdr3_aa: CAWRLGLQNTEAFF
j_call: TRBJ2-7; d_call: TRBD1; v_call: TRBV5-1; clone_size: NA; cdr3_nt: TGCGCCAGCAGAGACAGGGCAATCTCCTACGAGCAGTACTTC; cdr3_aa: CASRDRAISYEQYF
j_call: TRBJ1-1; d_call: NA; v_call: TRBV19; clone_size: NA; cdr3_nt: TGTGCCAGTAGTAAAGCAGCCTTGAACACTGAAGCTTTCTTT; cdr3_aa: CASSKAALNTEAFF
j_call: TRBJ2-3; d_call: TRBD2; v_call: TRBV24-1; clone_size: NA; cdr3_nt: TGTGCCACCAGTGTCCGCAGGACTAGCGGCACAGATACGCAGTATTTT; cdr3_aa: CATSVRRTSGTDTQYF
j_call: TRBJ2-1; d_call: NA; v_call: TRBV3-1; clone_size: many; cdr3_nt: TGTGCCAGCAGCTTATTGGCGGGCTTTGACAATGAGCAGTTCTTC; cdr3_aa: CASSLLAGFDNEQFF
j_call: TRBJ1-4; d_call: NA; v_call: TRBV6-1; clone_size: few; cdr3_nt: TGTGCCAGCAGCAAAACAGGGAAGGGGGAAAAACTGTTTTTT; cdr3_aa: CASSKTGKGEKLFF
j_call: TRBJ2-1; d_call: NA; v_call: TRBV7-2; clone_size: few; cdr3_nt: TGTGCCAGCAGCTTTCCTCTCAATGAGCAGTTCTTC; cdr3_aa: CASSFPLNEQFF
j_call: TRBJ1-2; d_call: TRBD1; v_call: TRBV7-9; clone_size: many; cdr3_nt: TGTGCCAGCAGCATGACAGGGGGAGGCTATGGCTACACCTTC; cdr3_aa: CASSMTGGGYGYTF
j_call: TRBJ1-1; d_call: TRBD1; v_call: TRBV5-1; clone_size: NA; cdr3_nt: TGCGCCAGCAGCTTGGGGAGGGGGCGCGAGGACACTGAAGCTTTCTTT; cdr3_aa: CASSLGRGREDTEAFF
j_call: TRBJ1-2; d_call: NA; v_call: TRBV13; clone_size: many; cdr3_nt: TGTGCCAGCAGCGTCCAGACATCCTATGGCTACACCTTC; cdr3_aa: CASSVQTSYGYTF
j_call: TRBJ2-1; d_call: TRBD2; v_call: TRBV12-3/TRBV12-4; clone_size: few; cdr3_nt: TGTGCCAGCACGGGGGGGAATGAGCAGTTCTTC; cdr3_aa: CASTGGNEQFF
j_call: TRBJ2-5; d_call: TRBD1; v_call: TRBV7-2; clone_size: medium-sized; cdr3_nt: TGTGCCAGCAGCTCGGGACAGGGGAGGGGAGAGACCCAGTACTTC; cdr3_aa: CASSSGQGRGETQYF
j_call: TRBJ2-7; d_call: NA; v_call: TRBV13; clone_size: few; cdr3_nt: TGTGCCAGCAGCTTAAATTTAGCGTCCTACGAGCAGTACTTC; cdr3_aa: CASSLNLASYEQYF
j_call: TRBJ2-3; d_call: NA; v_call: TRBV4-1; clone_size: few; cdr3_nt: TGCGCCAGCAGCCCCGGGACATCCTCGAGAGATACGCAGTATTTT; cdr3_aa: CASSPGTSSRDTQYF
j_call: TRBJ1-5; d_call: NA; v_call: TRBV29-1; clone_size: NA; cdr3_nt: TGCAGCGTTGAGGTCGGGGGATCGGGTCAGCCCCAGCATTTT; cdr3_aa: CSVEVGGSGQPQHF
j_call: TRBJ2-1; d_call: TRBD2; v_call: TRBV4-2; clone_size: NA; cdr3_nt: TGTGCCAGCAGCCAAGTAACTAGCGGGAGCCACAATGAGCAGTTCTTC; cdr3_aa: CASSQVTSGSHNEQFF
j_call: TRBJ1-1; d_call: NA; v_call: TRBV7-3; clone_size: NA; cdr3_nt: TGTGCCAGCAGCCCCCGGGGCGGCGGGAACACTGAAGCTTTCTTT; cdr3_aa: CASSPRGGGNTEAFF